The entry that follows covers one T cell receptor (beta chain) sequence. Its antigen remains unidentified. Generated by immunoSEQ multiplex PCR, the TCRdb table keeps only in-frame clones and is missing some. The sample has approximately 120,000 clones, 89% seen once. The CDR3 has 14 residues. CDR1 and CDR2 from the germline V gene are SGHAT and FQNNGV. Trimming cost V 2 bases and J 5 bases, with 13 bases left between them. The sample comes from a study of T cell responses to AZD1222 COVID-19 vaccine. Study results and limitations: Of the AZD1222 recipients, only five to seven were seropositive at baseline.

This receptor was obtained from an adult in good health. The chain combines TRBV11-2 with TRBJ2-7; D remains unclear. The sample in question was peripheral blood, obtained on day 0 of AZD1222 vaccination. The CDR3 DNA is TGTGCCAGCAGCTTATTACTGTCTGGCCACGAGCAGTACTTC. Translated, it gives CASSLLLSGHEQYF.